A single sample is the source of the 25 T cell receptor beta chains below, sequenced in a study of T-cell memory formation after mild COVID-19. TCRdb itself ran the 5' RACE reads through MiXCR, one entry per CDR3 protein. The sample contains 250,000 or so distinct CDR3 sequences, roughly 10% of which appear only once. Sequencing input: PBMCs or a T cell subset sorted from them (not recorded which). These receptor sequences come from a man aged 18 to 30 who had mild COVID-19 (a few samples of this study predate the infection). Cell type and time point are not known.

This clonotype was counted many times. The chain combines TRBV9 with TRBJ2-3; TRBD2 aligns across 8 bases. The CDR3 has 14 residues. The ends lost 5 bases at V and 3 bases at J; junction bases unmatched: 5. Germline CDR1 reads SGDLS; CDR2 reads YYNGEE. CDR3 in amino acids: CASRPGLGTDTQYF. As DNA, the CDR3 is TGTGCCAGCAGACCGGGACTAGGAACAGATACGCAGTATTTT.

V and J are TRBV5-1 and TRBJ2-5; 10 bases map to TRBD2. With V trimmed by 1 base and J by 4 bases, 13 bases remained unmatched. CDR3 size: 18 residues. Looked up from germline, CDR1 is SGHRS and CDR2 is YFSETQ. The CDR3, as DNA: TGCGCCAGCAGCTTGAAGTGGATAGCGGGGGGAGAAGGAGAGACCCAGTACTTC. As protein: CASSLKWIAGGEGETQYF.

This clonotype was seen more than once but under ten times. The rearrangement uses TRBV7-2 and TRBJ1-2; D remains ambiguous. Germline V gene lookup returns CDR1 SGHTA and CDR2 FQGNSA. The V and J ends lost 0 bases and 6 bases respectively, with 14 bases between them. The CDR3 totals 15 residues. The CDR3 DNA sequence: TGTGCCAGCAGCTTAGCGGTAGGGCCTCTAGATGGCTACACCTTC. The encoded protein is CASSLAVGPLDGYTF. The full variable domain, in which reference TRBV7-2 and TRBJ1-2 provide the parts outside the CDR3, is GAGVSQSPSNKVTEKGKDVELRCDPISGHTALYWYRQSLGQGLEFLIYFQGNSAPDKSGLPSDRFSAERTGGSVSTLTIQRTQQEDSAVYLCASSLAVGPLDGYTFGSGTRLTVV.

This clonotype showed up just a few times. CDR3 in amino acids: CATGPPGDTQYF. The DNA of the CDR3 is TGTGCCACCGGACCCCCCGGAGATACGCAGTATTTT. The chain is built from TRBV24-1 and TRBJ2-3; D gene uncertain. CDR3 length: 12 amino acids. Trimming removed 9 bases from V and 5 bases from J, with 11 bases in between. Germline-derived CDR1 and CDR2 are KGHDR and SFDVKD.

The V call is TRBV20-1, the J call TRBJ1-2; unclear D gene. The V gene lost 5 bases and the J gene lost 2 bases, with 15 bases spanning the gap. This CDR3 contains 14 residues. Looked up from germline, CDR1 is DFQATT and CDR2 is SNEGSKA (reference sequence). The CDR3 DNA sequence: TGCAGTGCTCCAGAGGAAGGAAGCAACTATGGCTACACCTTC. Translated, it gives CSAPEEGSNYGYTF.

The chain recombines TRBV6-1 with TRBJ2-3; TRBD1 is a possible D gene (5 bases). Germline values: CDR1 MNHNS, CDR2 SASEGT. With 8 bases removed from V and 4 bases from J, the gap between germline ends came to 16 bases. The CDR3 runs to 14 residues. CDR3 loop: CASGYRVRADTQYF. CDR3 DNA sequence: TGTGCCAGCGGTTACCGTGTCAGGGCAGATACGCAGTATTTT.

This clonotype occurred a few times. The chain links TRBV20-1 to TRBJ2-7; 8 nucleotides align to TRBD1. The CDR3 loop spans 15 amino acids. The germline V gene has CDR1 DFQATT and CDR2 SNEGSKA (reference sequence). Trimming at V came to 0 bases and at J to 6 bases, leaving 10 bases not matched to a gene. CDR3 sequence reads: CSARDKSRGRFEQYF. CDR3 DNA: TGCAGTGCTAGAGATAAATCCAGGGGGCGCTTCGAGCAGTACTTC.

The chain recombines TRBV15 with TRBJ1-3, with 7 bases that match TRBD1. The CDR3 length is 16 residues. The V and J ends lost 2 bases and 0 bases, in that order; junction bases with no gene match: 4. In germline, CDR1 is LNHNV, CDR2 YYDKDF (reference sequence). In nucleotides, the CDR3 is TGTGCCACCAGCAGATCGGGACAGAACTCTGGAAACACCATATATTTT. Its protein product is CATSRSGQNSGNTIYF.

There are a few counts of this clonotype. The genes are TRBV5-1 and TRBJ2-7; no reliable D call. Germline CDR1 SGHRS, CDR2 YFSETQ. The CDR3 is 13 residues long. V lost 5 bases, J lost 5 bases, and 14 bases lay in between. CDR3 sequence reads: CASRRPTQDEQYF. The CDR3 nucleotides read TGCGCCAGCAGACGACCCACGCAGGACGAGCAGTACTTC.

The CDR3: CASSVIRNTEAFF. The DNA for the CDR3 is TGTGCCAGCAGCGTAATCCGAAACACTGAAGCTTTCTTT. This chain connects TRBV9 to TRBJ1-1; D is unresolved. The CDR3 consists of 13 residues. The germline gives CDR1 SGDLS, CDR2 YYNGEE. V gave up 1 base and J gave up 2 bases, with 6 bases separating them.

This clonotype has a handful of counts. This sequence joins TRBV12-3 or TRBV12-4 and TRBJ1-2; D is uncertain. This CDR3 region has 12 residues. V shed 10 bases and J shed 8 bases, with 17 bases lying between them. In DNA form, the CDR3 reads TGTGCCACCCAAGGAGGGTACGGCGGCTACACCTTC. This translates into CATQGGYGGYTF.

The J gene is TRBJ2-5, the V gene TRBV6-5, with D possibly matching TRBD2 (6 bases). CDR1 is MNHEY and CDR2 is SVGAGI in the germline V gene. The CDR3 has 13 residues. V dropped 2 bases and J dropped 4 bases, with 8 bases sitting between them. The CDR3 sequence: CASSYTGVETQYF. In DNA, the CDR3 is TGTGCCAGCAGTTACACGGGGGTAGAGACCCAGTACTTC.

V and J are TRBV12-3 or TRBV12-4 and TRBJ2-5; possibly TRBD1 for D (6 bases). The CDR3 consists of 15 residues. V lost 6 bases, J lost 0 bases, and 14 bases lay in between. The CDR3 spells CASSPWTAYQETQYF. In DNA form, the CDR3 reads TGTGCCAGCAGCCCCTGGACAGCGTACCAAGAGACCCAGTACTTC.

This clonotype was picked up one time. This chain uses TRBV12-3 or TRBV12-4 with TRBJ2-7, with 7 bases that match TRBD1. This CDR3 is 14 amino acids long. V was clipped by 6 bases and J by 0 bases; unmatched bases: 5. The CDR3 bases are TGTGCCAGCAGAAACAGGGGAAGCTCCTACGAGCAGTACTTC. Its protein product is CASRNRGSSYEQYF.

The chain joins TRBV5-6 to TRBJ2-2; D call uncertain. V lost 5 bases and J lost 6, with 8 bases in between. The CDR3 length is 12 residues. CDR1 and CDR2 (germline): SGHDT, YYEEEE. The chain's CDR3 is CASRLRSGELFF. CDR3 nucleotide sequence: TGTGCCAGCAGATTAAGGTCCGGGGAGCTGTTTTTT.

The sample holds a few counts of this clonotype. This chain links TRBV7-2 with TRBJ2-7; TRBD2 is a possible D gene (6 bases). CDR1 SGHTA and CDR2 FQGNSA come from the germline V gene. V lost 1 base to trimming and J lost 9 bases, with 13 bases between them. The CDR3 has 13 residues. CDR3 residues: CASSLDGTGRQYF. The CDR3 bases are TGTGCCAGCAGCTTAGACGGGACTGGGAGGCAGTACTTC. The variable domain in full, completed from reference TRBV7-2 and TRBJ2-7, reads GAGVSQSPSNKVTEKGKDVELRCDPISGHTALYWYRQSLGQGLEFLIYFQGNSAPDKSGLPSDRFSAERTGGSVSTLTIQRTQQEDSAVYLCASSLDGTGRQYFGPGTRLTVT.

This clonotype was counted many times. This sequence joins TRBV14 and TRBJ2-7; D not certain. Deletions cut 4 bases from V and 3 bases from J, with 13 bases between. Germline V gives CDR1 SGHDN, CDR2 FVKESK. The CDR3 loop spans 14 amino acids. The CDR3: CASSPTPFFYEQYV. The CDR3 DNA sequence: TGTGCCAGCAGCCCGACACCTTTTTTCTACGAGCAGTACGTC.

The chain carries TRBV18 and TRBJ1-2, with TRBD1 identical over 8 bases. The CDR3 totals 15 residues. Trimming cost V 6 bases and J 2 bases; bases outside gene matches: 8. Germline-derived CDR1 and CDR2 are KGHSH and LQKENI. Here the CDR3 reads CASSPGQGINYGYTF. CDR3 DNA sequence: TGTGCCAGCTCTCCAGGACAGGGTATAAACTATGGCTACACCTTC.

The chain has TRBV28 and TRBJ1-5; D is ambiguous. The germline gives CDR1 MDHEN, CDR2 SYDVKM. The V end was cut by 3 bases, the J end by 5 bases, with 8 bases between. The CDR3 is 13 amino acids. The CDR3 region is CASSFWGDQPQHF. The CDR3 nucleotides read TGTGCCAGCAGTTTTTGGGGAGATCAGCCCCAGCATTTT.

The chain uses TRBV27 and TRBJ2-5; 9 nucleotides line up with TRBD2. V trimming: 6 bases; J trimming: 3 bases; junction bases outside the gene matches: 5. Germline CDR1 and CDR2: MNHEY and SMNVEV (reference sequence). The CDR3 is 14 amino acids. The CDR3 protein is CASSPRLAEETQYF. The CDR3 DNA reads TGTGCCAGCAGCCCCCGACTAGCGGAAGAGACCCAGTACTTC.

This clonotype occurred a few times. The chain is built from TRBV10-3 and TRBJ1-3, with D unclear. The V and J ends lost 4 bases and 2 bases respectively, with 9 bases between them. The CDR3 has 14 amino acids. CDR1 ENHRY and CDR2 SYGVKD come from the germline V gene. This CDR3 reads CAISGVGPGNTIYF. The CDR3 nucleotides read TGTGCCATCAGTGGTGTAGGGCCTGGAAACACCATATATTTT.

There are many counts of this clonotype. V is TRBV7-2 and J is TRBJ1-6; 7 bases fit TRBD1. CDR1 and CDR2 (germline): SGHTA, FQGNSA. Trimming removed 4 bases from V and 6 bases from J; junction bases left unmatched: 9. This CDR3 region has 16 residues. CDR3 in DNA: TGTGCCAGCAGCTCAAGACAGGGAACCGCTAATTCACCCCTCCACTTT. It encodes CASSSRQGTANSPLHF.

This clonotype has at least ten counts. CDR3 bases: TGCAGCGTTGAGCTGAACACTGAAGCTTTCTTT. Protein product: CSVELNTEAFF. This rearrangement joins TRBV29-1 to TRBJ1-1; D unclear. The CDR3 runs to 11 residues. In germline, CDR1 is SQVTM, CDR2 ANQGSEA. V was trimmed by 3 bases and J by 0 bases, leaving 2 bases between them.

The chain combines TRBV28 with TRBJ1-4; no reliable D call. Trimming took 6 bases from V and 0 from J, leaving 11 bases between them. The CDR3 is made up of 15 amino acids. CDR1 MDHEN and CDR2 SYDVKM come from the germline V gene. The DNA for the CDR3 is TGTGCCAGCAGCGCGATCGGGGCAACTAATGAAAAACTGTTTTTT. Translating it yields CASSAIGATNEKLFF.

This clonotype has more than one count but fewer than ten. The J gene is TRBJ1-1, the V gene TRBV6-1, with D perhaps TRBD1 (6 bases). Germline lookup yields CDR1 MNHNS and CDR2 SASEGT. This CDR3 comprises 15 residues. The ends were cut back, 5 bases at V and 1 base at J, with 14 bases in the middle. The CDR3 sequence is CASSPLQGGNTEAFF. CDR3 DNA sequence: TGTGCCAGCAGTCCTTTACAGGGAGGGAACACTGAAGCTTTCTTT.